This T cell receptor (beta chain) was sequenced in a study of blood T cells in healthy people across ages. Next came a second PCR, run for roughly 7 to 12 cycles, which used a sample-barcoded 5' primer along with a J-beta primer mix. TCRdb fed the 5' RACE reads into MiXCR, producing one record per CDR3 protein. This sample yields some 1.6 million distinct CDR3 sequences, of which about 35% are seen a single time; around 10% belongs to the top ten. The CDR3 consists of 13 residues. Between the trimmed V and J ends, which lost 4 bases and 3 bases, there was a span of 10 bases. CDR1 DFQATT and CDR2 SNEGSKA come from the germline V gene (reference sequence). This clonotype was seen a handful of times.

Sequencing was carried out using blood. The TCR originated in a woman aged 25 to 45 in good health. V is TRBV20-1 and J is TRBJ2-1; D tentatively reads TRBD1 or TRBD2 (5 bases each). The CDR3, as DNA: TGCAGTGCTAAAGGGACCTTCTACAATGAGCAGTTCTTC. Translation: CSAKGTFYNEQFF.